The 13 T cell receptor beta chains reported below all come from one sample, sequenced in a study of early stage breast cancer tumors. Assay used: immunoSEQ multiplex PCR; TCRdb lists only in-frame clones, some missing. The repertoire includes about 28,000 clones, around 50% of them detected once, and 8.5% sits in the top ten. The specimen was breast tumor tissue. The receptors were sampled from a person aged 45-65 years with breast cancer.

This rearrangement joins TRBV4-3 to TRBJ1-2, with TRBD1 matching over 8 bases. V lost 1 base to trimming and J lost 2 bases; unmatched junction nucleotides: 3. The CDR3 loop spans 15 amino acids. The germline V gene encodes CDR1 LGHNA and CDR2 YSLEER. CDR3 DNA sequence: TGCGCCAGCAGCCAAGGGACAGGGCACAACTATGGCTACACCTTC. It translates to CASSQGTGHNYGYTF.

The chain carries TRBV30 and TRBJ2-1; TRBD2 aligns across 9 bases. Trimming cost V 4 bases and J 8 bases; bases outside gene matches: 15. There are 16 residues in the CDR3. Germline V gene sequence: CDR1 GTSNPN, CDR2 SVGIG (reference sequence). CDR3 in DNA: TGTGCCTGGAATCGCAAGGGCGGGAGGGCCCTTGATGAGCAGTTCTTC. Encoded protein: CAWNRKGGRALDEQFF.

V is TRBV2 and J is TRBJ1-2, with D possibly TRBD1 on 6 matching bases. The CDR3 is 12 amino acids. Germline-derived CDR1 and CDR2 are SNHLY and FYNNEI. V was shortened by 5 bases and J by 2 bases, with 6 bases between the two germline ends. CDR3 sequence reads: CASSQGNYGYTF. CDR3 DNA: TGTGCCAGCAGTCAGGGGAACTATGGCTACACCTTC.

The chain recombines TRBV30 with TRBJ2-4; 10 nucleotides match TRBD1. CDR1 is GTSNPN, CDR2 SVGIG, per germline (reference sequence). Trimming removed 3 bases from V and 9 bases from J; junction bases left unmatched: 2. The CDR3 consists of 12 residues. This CDR3 reads CAWSGQGGIQYF. The CDR3 DNA is TGTGCCTGGAGCGGACAGGGGGGCATTCAGTACTTC.

This clone has a handful of counts. V and J are TRBV6-5 and TRBJ1-5; 8 bases align to TRBD1. The V gene end was trimmed by 4 bases and the J gene end by 7 bases; junction bases not matched to a gene: 9. CDR3 length: 15 amino acids. Germline values: CDR1 MNHEY, CDR2 SVGAGI. CDR3 amino acids: CASSSVGQGGQPQHF. The CDR3 region has the DNA TGTGCCAGCAGTTCCGTTGGACAGGGAGGGCAGCCCCAGCATTTT.

The V gene is TRBV19, the J gene TRBJ1-5; 8 bases line up with TRBD1. The junction had 7 bases not matched to a gene; V was cut back by 1 base and J by 5 bases. Germline V gene data show CDR1 as LNHDA and CDR2 as SQIVND (reference sequence). This CDR3 region has 16 residues. The CDR3 region is CASSIGVGTGDQPQHF. In DNA, the CDR3 is TGTGCCAGTAGTATAGGGGTCGGGACAGGAGATCAGCCCCAGCATTTT.

The genes are TRBV27 and TRBJ1-1, with D unresolved. This CDR3 is 14 amino acids long. The germline CDR1 and CDR2 sequences are MNHEY and SMNVEV (reference sequence). V was pared by 7 bases and J by 3 bases, with 15 bases between. For the CDR3, the DNA is TGTGCCAGCACCAATCGGATGGGAGACACTGAAGCTTTCTTT. Amino acid sequence: CASTNRMGDTEAFF.

The J gene is TRBJ1-2, the V gene TRBV10-3; 7 nucleotides line up with TRBD1. Germline lookup yields CDR1 ENHRY and CDR2 SYGVKD. J was trimmed by 4 bases and V by 3 bases; bases with no gene match: 2. The CDR3 runs 13 residues. Here the CDR3 reads CAISDGQVYGYTF. CDR3 sequence (DNA): TGTGCCATCAGTGACGGACAGGTCTATGGCTACACCTTC.

The chain is built from TRBV6-1 and TRBJ2-7; 11 positions match TRBD2. V shed 2 bases, J shed 0 bases, and the junction held 3 bases outside the gene matches. CDR3 length: 16 residues. Germline loops: CDR1 MNHNS, CDR2 SASEGT. In DNA form, the CDR3 reads TGTGCCAGCAGTGAACGACTAGCGGGGCCCTCCTACGAGCAGTACTTC. Amino acid sequence: CASSERLAGPSYEQYF.

J is TRBJ2-1 and V is TRBV7-8; 7 nucleotides line up with TRBD2. The CDR3 contains 17 residues. Trimming at V came to 1 base and at J to 0 bases, leaving 6 bases not matched to a gene. Germline CDR1 is SGHVS and CDR2 is FQNEAQ. CDR3 DNA sequence: TGTGCCAGCAGCTTAGGTGCTGGCGGGAGCTCCTACAATGAGCAGTTCTTC. This gives the protein CASSLGAGGSSYNEQFF.

V usage is TRBV27 and J usage is TRBJ2-4; either TRBD1 or TRBD2 may fit D (5 bases each). Trimming stripped 5 bases from V and 5 bases from J, with 16 bases between. This CDR3 region has 15 residues. Germline V gene lookup returns CDR1 MNHEY and CDR2 SMNVEV (reference sequence). The CDR3 region is CASSPGPRGENIQYF. The CDR3 DNA is TGTGCCAGCAGTCCGGGACCCCGGGGCGAAAACATTCAGTACTTC.

The rearrangement joins TRBV7-2 to TRBJ2-5; D perhaps matches TRBD2 (6 bases). Germline lookup yields CDR1 SGHTA and CDR2 FQGNSA. Trimming pared 2 bases from V and 4 bases from J, leaving 11 bases between. The CDR3 covers 14 residues. The CDR3 is CASSLSRDLETQYF. The CDR3 DNA reads TGTGCCAGCAGCTTATCCCGGGACTTAGAGACCCAGTACTTC.

A note on this clone: The sample carries other DNA sequences with the same CDR3. V usage is TRBV4-1 and J usage is TRBJ2-3, with TRBD2 as a possible D gene (6 bases). Trimming shortened V by 1 base and J by 3 bases, and 11 bases separated the two germline ends. This CDR3 is built from 15 residues. Germline CDR1 MGHRA, CDR2 YSYEKL. The CDR3 loop is CASSQAGRGTDTQYF. The DNA for the CDR3 is TGCGCCAGCAGCCAAGCCGGGAGAGGGACAGATACGCAGTATTTT.